This is a list of T cell receptor beta chains from one sample in a study of post-analysis software for immune sequencing data. TCRdb re-derived calls from the PCR reads in MiXCR, one entry per CDR3 protein. The sample yields over 250,000 distinct CDR3 sequences, roughly a third seen once. The sequenced sample was blood. The receptor set was obtained from a girl aged 10 to 17 with multiple sclerosis. Both conserved end residues are part of each CDR3. D genes are given only for firm matches. Size values are once, few and many counts, or a class for expanded clones, and some rows have none.

>NA|NA|TRBJ2-7|TRBV4-2
CASSQDYGSDYEQYF
TGTGCCAGCAGCCAAGATTACGGCAGTGACTACGAGCAGTACTTC
>many|NA|TRBJ2-7|TRBV20-1
CSAREGFGEQYF
TGCAGTGCTAGAGAGGGGTTCGGCGAGCAGTACTTC
>NA|TRBD2|TRBJ2-7|TRBV7-8
CASSLALAGVQTSYEQYF
TGTGCCAGCAGTTTAGCACTAGCGGGAGTCCAAACCTCCTACGAGCAGTACTTC
>many|TRBD2|TRBJ2-3|TRBV20-1
CSASGGGTDTQYF
TGCAGTGCTAGCGGGGGGGGCACAGATACGCAGTATTTT
>NA|NA|TRBJ2-7|TRBV20-1
CSARRDGASYEQYF
TGCAGTGCCAGACGGGACGGCGCCTCCTACGAGCAGTACTTC
>NA|NA|TRBJ2-7|TRBV7-2
CASSFEQYF
TGTGCCAGCAGCTTCGAGCAGTACTTC
>NA|NA|TRBJ2-1|TRBV3-1
CASSHVGNKRDNEQFF
TGTGCCAGCAGCCACGTCGGAAATAAACGGGACAATGAGCAGTTCTTC
>many|NA|TRBJ2-4|TRBV28
CASSLGHGILLAKNIQYF
TGTGCCAGCAGTTTAGGACACGGGATCCTTCTAGCCAAAAACATTCAGTACTTC
>many|TRBD1|TRBJ1-5|TRBV7-8
CASSPWDRDRSRNQPQHF
TGTGCCAGCAGTCCCTGGGACAGGGACCGAAGTCGCAATCAGCCCCAGCATTTT
>many|NA|TRBJ2-3|TRBV27
CASSPPTRQATDTQYF
TGTGCCAGCAGTCCCCCGACTAGGCAGGCCACAGATACGCAGTATTTT
>NA|NA|TRBJ2-7|TRBV5-1
CASSLTTGREQYF
TGCGCCAGCAGCTTAACGACAGGCCGCGAGCAGTACTTC
>NA|NA|TRBJ2-5|TRBV10-3
CAIRPGHEQIGTQYF
TGTGCCATCAGACCGGGACATGAGCAAATCGGGACCCAGTACTTC
>many|NA|TRBJ1-2|TRBV29-1
CSVEDSIGYGYTF
TGCAGCGTTGAGGACAGCATCGGCTATGGCTACACCTTC
>NA|NA|TRBJ2-5|TRBV6-5
CANSYSQIQETQYF
TGTGCCAACAGTTACTCGCAGATTCAAGAGACCCAGTACTTC
>few|NA|TRBJ1-1|TRBV29-1
CSVGAGPEAFF
TGCAGCGTTGGGGCCGGGCCTGAAGCTTTCTTT
>NA|TRBD2|TRBJ2-5|TRBV4-2
CASSQAGGHQETQYF
TGTGCCAGCAGCCAAGCGGGAGGCCACCAAGAGACCCAGTACTTC
>NA|NA|TRBJ2-3|TRBV5-1
CASRGGATDTQYF
TGCGCCAGCAGGGGGGGGGCTACAGATACGCAGTATTTT
>NA|TRBD2|TRBJ2-1|TRBV6-2/TRBV6-3
CASSWTSGGARSEQFF
TGTGCCAGCAGTTGGACTAGCGGGGGGGCTCGGTCCGAGCAGTTCTTC
>few|NA|TRBJ2-5|TRBV30
CAWSVDSRETQYF
TGTGCCTGGAGCGTGGACAGTCGAGAGACCCAGTACTTC
>NA|NA|TRBJ2-1|TRBV10-3
CAISEEVEVNEQFF
TGTGCCATCAGTGAGGAGGTTGAAGTTAATGAGCAGTTCTTC
>NA|NA|TRBJ2-7|TRBV15
CATSTGPGYEQYF
TGTGCCACCAGCACGGGACCGGGCTATGAGCAGTACTTC
>NA|TRBD2|TRBJ2-2|TRBV12-3/TRBV12-4
CASRGAGLNTGELFF
TGTGCCAGCAGGGGAGCGGGGTTGAACACCGGGGAGCTGTTTTTT
>many|NA|TRBJ1-1|TRBV4-1
CASSQDGSGGTEAFF
TGCGCCAGCAGCCAAGATGGGTCCGGAGGGACTGAAGCTTTCTTT
>many|NA|TRBJ2-3|TRBV5-6
CASSPRPSTDTQYF
TGTGCCAGCAGCCCCCGACCTAGCACAGATACGCAGTATTTT